These T cell receptor beta chains were read from a single sample in a study of regulatory T cells in long-lasting Graves disease. From the multiplex PCR reads, TCRdb called clonotypes with MiXCR, one entry per CDR3 protein. The sample shows about 310,000 distinct CDR3 sequences, approximately 20% of them seen only once. This specimen was peripheral blood mononuclear cells (PBMCs), taken when the disease was refractory, from a patient treated with antithyroid drugs. These receptors came from a female donor with Graves disease. Both conserved end residues are part of each CDR3. D genes are given only for firm matches. Clone sizes are given selectively: once, few, many, or a class where the clone is expanded.

size: few
V: TRBV27
J: TRBJ2-7
D: NA
CDR3: CASRPGTERAYEQYF
DNA: TGTGCCAGCAGGCCCGGGACTGAGCGAGCCTACGAGCAGTACTTC

size: NA
V: TRBV6-5
J: TRBJ1-5
D: TRBD1
CDR3: CASSSPTGGNQPQHF
DNA: TGTGCCAGCAGTTCCCCGACAGGGGGAAATCAGCCCCAGCATTTT

size: NA
V: TRBV7-2
J: TRBJ2-7
D: TRBD2
CDR3: CASSRTLSSGRGSYEQYF
DNA: TGTGCCAGCAGCCGTACCCTTTCTAGCGGGAGGGGGTCCTACGAGCAGTACTTC

size: many
V: TRBV29-1
J: TRBJ1-2
D: NA
CDR3: CSVVRGETGYTF
DNA: TGCAGCGTCGTCAGGGGTGAGACTGGCTACACCTTC

size: many
V: TRBV27
J: TRBJ1-4
D: NA
CDR3: CASRDSSGYEKLFF
DNA: TGTGCCAGCAGGGACAGTTCTGGGTATGAAAAACTGTTTTTT

size: few
V: TRBV6-2/TRBV6-3
J: TRBJ1-1
D: NA
CDR3: CASRSQRDTEAFF
DNA: TGTGCCAGCAGATCACAAAGAGACACTGAAGCTTTCTTT

size: few
V: TRBV7-2
J: TRBJ1-5
D: NA
CDR3: CASSFLGSDGPQHF
DNA: TGTGCCAGCAGCTTTCTAGGCAGCGATGGGCCCCAGCATTTT

size: few
V: TRBV7-9
J: TRBJ2-4
D: TRBD1
CDR3: CASSLGTALAKNIQYF
DNA: TGTGCCAGCAGCCTAGGGACAGCACTAGCCAAAAACATTCAGTACTTC

size: once
V: TRBV18
J: TRBJ2-7
D: TRBD1
CDR3: CASSPQQGAYEQYF
DNA: TGTGCCAGCTCACCTCAACAGGGGGCCTACGAGCAGTACTTC

size: many
V: TRBV12-3/TRBV12-4
J: TRBJ2-2
D: NA
CDR3: CASGGVSNTGELFF
DNA: TGTGCCAGCGGTGGGGTGTCGAACACCGGGGAGCTGTTTTTT

size: few
V: TRBV20-1
J: TRBJ1-2
D: NA
CDR3: CSARDPVAANYGYTF
DNA: TGCAGTGCTAGAGACCCGGTGGCAGCTAACTATGGCTACACCTTC

size: NA
V: TRBV15
J: TRBJ1-4
D: NA
CDR3: CATSRVRGYEKLFF
DNA: TGTGCCACCAGCAGAGTCAGGGGTTATGAAAAACTGTTTTTT

size: NA
V: TRBV18
J: TRBJ2-7
D: NA
CDR3: CASSPSAIRGPSYEQYF
DNA: TGTGCCAGCTCACCAAGTGCGATTCGGGGGCCCTCTTACGAGCAGTACTTC

size: few
V: TRBV6-1
J: TRBJ1-1
D: TRBD1
CDR3: CASKSGTAIAMNTEAFF
DNA: TGTGCCAGCAAGTCCGGGACAGCTATAGCCATGAACACTGAAGCTTTCTTT

size: NA
V: TRBV20-1
J: TRBJ2-7
D: TRBD2
CDR3: CSAKASGRGEQYF
DNA: TGCAGTGCTAAGGCTAGCGGGAGAGGCGAGCAGTACTTC